Shown below are 5 T cell receptor beta chains from a single sample sequenced in a study of T cells after yellow fever vaccination. TCRdb re-analysed the 5' RACE reads in MiXCR, keeping a single row per CDR3 protein. Of some 500,000 distinct CDR3 sequences in the sample, roughly 13% were seen once. This specimen was PBMCs, taken on the day of the yellow fever booster vaccination. All receptors come from a man aged 30 to 39 who received the YFV17D yellow fever vaccine.

The chain is built from TRBV10-2 and TRBJ2-2; D call uncertain. From germline, CDR1 is WSHSY and CDR2 SAAADI. The germline V and J ends were trimmed by 3 bases and 6 bases, with 8 bases remaining between them. The CDR3 has 13 amino acids. For the CDR3, the DNA is TGCGCCAGCAGTGATAGGTTGGCCGGGGAGCTGTTTTTT. Its translation: CASSDRLAGELFF.

The chain links TRBV3-1 to TRBJ2-7; the match to TRBD2 covers 9 bases. Germline CDR1 and CDR2: LGHDT and YNNKEL (reference sequence). V shed 0 bases and J 4 bases; nucleotides not matched to a gene: 7. This CDR3 spans 16 amino acids. CDR3 sequence reads: CASSQDLGLAGYEQYF. The CDR3 DNA is TGTGCCAGCAGCCAAGATCTAGGGCTAGCGGGATACGAGCAGTACTTC.

This clonotype was recorded a few times. The rearrangement joins TRBV7-6 to TRBJ1-1, with D perhaps matching TRBD1 (5 bases). CDR3 size: 15 residues. CDR1 is SGHVS and CDR2 is FNYEAQ in the germline V gene. V was cut by 4 bases and J by 0 bases, with 12 bases left in between. In DNA, the CDR3 is TGTGCCAGCAGCTCTCTGACAGCTATGAACACTGAAGCTTTCTTT. Protein: CASSSLTAMNTEAFF.

This clonotype was seen more than once but under ten times. The rearrangement links TRBV12-3 or TRBV12-4 to TRBJ2-7, with 10 positions matching TRBD1. The CDR3 totals 14 residues. After removal of 6 bases from V and 5 bases from J, the junction contained 7 bases not matched to a gene. In nucleotides, the CDR3 is TGTGCCAGCAGGGCCGGGACAGGGGTCCACGAGCAGTACTTC. It encodes CASRAGTGVHEQYF.

This chain connects TRBV10-3 to TRBJ1-1; D is ambiguous. V was clipped by 4 bases and J by 1 base, with 10 bases between them. Per germline, CDR1 ENHRY and CDR2 SYGVKD. The CDR3 consists of 14 residues. CDR3 bases: TGTGCCATCAGTGGGCTTGATACGAACACTGAAGCTTTCTTT. Its protein is CAISGLDTNTEAFF.